The 15 T cell receptor beta chains in this list originate from one sample, sequenced in a study of identical twins. One entry per CDR3 protein results from TCRdb running MiXCR on the 5' RACE reads. Among under 300,000 distinct CDR3 sequences listed, about 8.9% were seen once. Another study also made use of these data, one on yellow fever vaccine responses in identical twins.

The source material was CD8+ T cells sorted from blood. Every receptor here comes from a woman under 30 in good health.

The gene calls are TRBV7-9 and TRBJ1-2; 7 nucleotides match TRBD1. V trimming: 5 bases; J trimming: 6 bases; junction bases outside the gene matches: 6. There are 13 residues in the CDR3. Germline CDR1 is SEHNR and CDR2 is FQNEAQ (reference sequence). This CDR3 is CASSPDRVDGYTF. CDR3 nucleotides: TGTGCCAGCAGCCCCGACAGGGTTGATGGCTACACCTTC.

V gene TRBV6-1 combines with J gene TRBJ2-7; 7 bases are shared with TRBD2. The V and J ends lost 5 bases and 2 bases, in that order; junction bases with no gene match: 9. This CDR3 has 15 amino acids. Per the germline V gene, CDR1 is MNHNS and CDR2 is SASEGT. DNA of the CDR3: TGTGCCAGCAGTCCTCAAAGCGGGGTACCCTACGAGCAGTACTTC. It encodes CASSPQSGVPYEQYF.

This chain connects TRBV27 to TRBJ2-1; the D gene is possibly TRBD2 (5 bases). Trimming left V 5 bases short and J 5 bases short, with 13 bases between. Germline assignment: CDR1 MNHEY and CDR2 SMNVEV (reference sequence). This CDR3 contains 14 residues. The CDR3 loop is CASSPLFGDNEQFF. The CDR3 nucleotides read TGTGCCAGCAGTCCCCTTTTCGGGGACAATGAGCAGTTCTTC.

This clonotype occurred a few times. The gene calls are TRBV2 and TRBJ2-1; D gene ambiguous. The CDR3 totals 13 residues. V lost 5 bases to trimming and J lost 0 bases, with 5 bases between them. Looked up from germline, CDR1 is SNHLY and CDR2 is FYNNEI. The CDR3 DNA follows: TGTGCCAGCAGTTGGAACTCCTACAATGAGCAGTTCTTC. This sequence encodes CASSWNSYNEQFF.

The gene calls are TRBV11-1 and TRBJ1-4; possibly TRBD1 for D (6 bases). In germline, CDR1 is SGHAT, CDR2 FQDESV (reference sequence). There are 18 residues in the CDR3. Between the trimmed V and J ends, which lost 3 bases and 0 bases, there was a span of 17 bases. This CDR3 is CASSFQPRQEATNEKLFF. In DNA form, the CDR3 reads TGTGCCAGCAGCTTCCAGCCCCGACAGGAGGCAACTAATGAAAAACTGTTTTTT.

The rearrangement joins TRBV7-8 to TRBJ1-3; unclear D gene. CDR1 SGHVS and CDR2 FQNEAQ come from the germline V gene. CDR3 length: 16 amino acids. V lost 3 bases and J 3 bases, leaving 15 bases between the germline ends. The CDR3 is CASSFTREGVGNTIYF. In nucleotides, the CDR3 is TGTGCCAGCAGCTTTACGCGTGAGGGAGTTGGAAACACCATATATTTT.

This clonotype appeared many times. The rearrangement links TRBV7-9 to TRBJ1-1; 10 nucleotides agree with TRBD1. CDR1 is SEHNR, CDR2 FQNEAQ, per germline (reference sequence). The CDR3 runs to 13 residues. J was trimmed by 4 bases and V by 4 bases; bases with no gene match: 0. The CDR3 loop reads CASSWDRGTEAFF. The CDR3 nucleotides read TGTGCCAGCAGCTGGGACAGGGGCACTGAAGCTTTCTTT.

This clonotype was seen many times. The rearrangement links TRBV6-1 to TRBJ2-3; TRBD2 might be the D (7 bases). The V gene lost 2 bases and the J gene lost 3 bases, with 15 bases spanning the gap. The CDR3 runs to 16 residues. Germline-derived CDR1 and CDR2 are MNHNS and SASEGT. The CDR3 region is CASSETGGTGTDTQYF. The CDR3 coding sequence is TGTGCCAGCAGTGAAACGGGGGGCACGGGGACAGATACGCAGTATTTT.

V is TRBV27 and J is TRBJ2-2; tentative D call: TRBD1 (6 bases). CDR3 length equals 15 residues. In germline, CDR1 is MNHEY, CDR2 SMNVEV (reference sequence). V was trimmed by 2 bases and J by 3 bases, leaving 10 bases between them. CDR3 in amino acids: CASSLIWTDTGELFF. The CDR3 DNA reads as TGTGCCAGCAGTTTAATTTGGACAGACACCGGGGAGCTGTTTTTT.

In this sample, this clonotype turned up many times. This chain uses TRBV29-1 with TRBJ2-1; 8 bases agree with TRBD2. Germline CDR1 and CDR2: SQVTM and ANQGSEA. The CDR3 runs to 14 residues. V gave up 6 bases and J gave up 9 bases; unmatched junction bases: 13. The CDR3 bases are TGCAGCGTCCCGTCTCCGGGGGGGATAGTTGAGCAGTTCTTC. Protein: CSVPSPGGIVEQFF.

This clonotype was seen a few times. V is TRBV5-4 and J is TRBJ2-4; D is perhaps TRBD2 (6 bases). The CDR3 is made up of 14 amino acids. Trimming removed 0 bases from V and 8 bases from J, with 12 bases in between. Germline V gene data show CDR1 as SGHNT and CDR2 as YYREEE (reference sequence). CDR3 protein: CASSLEAEGYIQYF. CDR3 sequence (DNA): TGTGCCAGCAGCTTGGAAGCGGAGGGGTACATTCAGTACTTC. Full variable domain (missing parts from reference TRBV5-4 and TRBJ2-4): ETGVTQSPTHLIKTRGQQVTLRCSSQSGHNTVSWYQQALGQGPQFIFQYYREEENGRGNFPPRFSGLQFPNYSSELNVNALELDDSALYLCASSLEAEGYIQYFGAGTRLSVL.

This rearrangement joins TRBV23-1 to TRBJ1-2; D may be TRBD1 (5 bases). TRBV23-1 is classed as an ORF, of uncertain function. The CDR3 is made up of 15 amino acids. V lost 3 bases and J lost 6, with 17 bases in between. The CDR3 reads CASSHLKGALDGYTF. CDR3 coding DNA: TGCGCCAGCAGTCATCTCAAAGGGGCGCTAGATGGCTACACCTTC.

The chain uses TRBV20-1 and TRBJ2-7, with 9 bases aligning to TRBD2. This CDR3 has 15 amino acids. Germline lookup yields CDR1 DFQATT and CDR2 SNEGSKA (reference sequence). V trimming: 0 bases; J trimming: 3 bases; junction bases outside the gene matches: 6. This CDR3 reads CSARDPREGLYEQYF. The CDR3 DNA reads as TGCAGTGCTAGAGATCCGCGGGAGGGCCTCTACGAGCAGTACTTC.

The CDR3 DNA reads as TGTGCCAGCAGCACCTCGGAACAGGGGAATGAAAAACTGTTTTTT. It specifies CASSTSEQGNEKLFF. This chain links TRBV7-9 with TRBJ1-4; 7 bases are a match to TRBD1. CDR1 and CDR2 (germline): SEHNR, FQNEAQ (reference sequence). J lost 5 bases, V lost 5 bases, and 8 bases had no gene match. The CDR3 length is 15 residues.

In this sample, this clonotype turned up a few times. The CDR3 DNA is TGTGCCAGCAGTGAAGCCGGAACAGGGTGGGAGCAGTACTTC. This codes for CASSEAGTGWEQYF. The gene calls are TRBV2 and TRBJ2-7; maybe TRBD1 (6 bases). Trimming took 0 bases from V and 7 from J, leaving 13 bases between them. Germline V gene lookup returns CDR1 SNHLY and CDR2 FYNNEI. The CDR3 consists of 14 residues.